The source of this T cell receptor (beta chain) is a study of blood T cell repertoires in COVID-19. For the study at large: Some COVID-19 samples were acute and others convalescent; all came from the United States, Italy and Spain. PBMCs, B-cell-depleted T cells, or T cells provided the cDNA or gDNA that made up the material.

CDR1 is SGHAT, CDR2 FQNNGV, per germline. This CDR3 is 13 amino acids long. The ends were cut back, 0 bases at V and 6 bases at J, with 9 bases in the middle. As handled by the study authors: How many nucleated cells were present was estimated from reference gene primer amplification. Libraries were prepared by immunoSEQ multiplex PCR; TCRdb keeps only in-frame clonotypes and omits some of them. The DNA was the basis for D and trimming; V, J and clone size are from that table. This sample has approximately 110,000 clones, with 85% to 90% found just once. The sequence came from a woman between 50 and 59 years old with acute or convalescent COVID-19. The source material was peripheral blood. The genes are TRBV11-2 and TRBJ2-7; a possible D gene is TRBD1 (6 bases). CDR3 in amino acids: CASSLEFRGEQYF. Here the CDR3 DNA reads TGTGCCAGCAGCTTAGAGTTCAGGGGCGAGCAGTACTTC.